This TCR beta chain was profiled in a study of blood T cell repertoires in COVID-19. Cohort assignment relied on participant-reported clinical history. Among Cohort 3 donors, those recovered had two negative PCRs, clearance, or symptom resolution. The CDR3 length is 18 residues. Germline V CDR1 and CDR2: SGHRS, YFSETQ. The V end lost 1 base, the J end lost 0 bases, and 16 bases lay between the germline ends. Sequencing used immunoSEQ multiplex PCR; TCRdb keeps in-frame clones, though not all of them. The table lists roughly 500,000 clones, roughly nine tenths of them singletons. What was sequenced was PBMCs or T cells enriched from blood (not recorded which). The receptor was isolated from a woman in her sixties or seventies who had recovered from COVID-19. V usage is TRBV5-1 and J usage is TRBJ2-2, with D possibly matching TRBD1 (5 bases). CDR3: CASSLSLTVRTNTGELFF. The CDR3 coding sequence is TGCGCCAGCAGCTTGAGTTTGACAGTCAGGACGAACACCGGGGAGCTGTTTTTT.